This T cell receptor beta chain was observed in a study of response to subunit inactivated influenza vaccine. For this clonotype: Antigen unknown.

TCRdb called the RT-PCR reads again in MiXCR, with one record for every CDR3 protein. The table shows more than 450,000 distinct CDR3 sequences, with about 10% occurring only once. Whole-study results and caveats: New T cells are recruited in small numbers by each seasonal influenza vaccination, according to the authors' suggestion.

The source of this sequence is a man between 50 and 59 years old who received an inactivated influenza vaccine. The sequencing here drew on PBMCs from blood, taken on the day of vaccination.

Here the CDR3 DNA reads TGTGCCAGTAGTATGTCGCTAGCGGGAGTCGGCACCGGGGAGCTGTTTTTT. Its translation: CASSMSLAGVGTGELFF. The V gene is TRBV19, the J gene TRBJ2-2; 10 bases line up with TRBD2. The CDR3 covers 17 residues. Germline V lookup: CDR1 LNHDA, CDR2 SQIVND (reference sequence). V gave up 3 bases and J gave up 4 bases; unmatched junction bases: 8.